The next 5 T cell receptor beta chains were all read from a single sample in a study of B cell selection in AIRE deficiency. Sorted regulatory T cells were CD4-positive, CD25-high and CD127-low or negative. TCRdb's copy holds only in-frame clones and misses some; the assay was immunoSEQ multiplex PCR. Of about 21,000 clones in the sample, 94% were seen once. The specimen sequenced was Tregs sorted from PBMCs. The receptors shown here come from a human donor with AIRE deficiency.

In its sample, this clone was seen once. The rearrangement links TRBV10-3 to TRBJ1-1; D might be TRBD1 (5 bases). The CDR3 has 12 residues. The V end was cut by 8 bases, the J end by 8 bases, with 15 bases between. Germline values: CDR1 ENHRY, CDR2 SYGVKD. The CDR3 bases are TGTGCCATCGGCGTCGATTGGGGGGAAGCTTTCTTT. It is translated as CAIGVDWGEAFF.

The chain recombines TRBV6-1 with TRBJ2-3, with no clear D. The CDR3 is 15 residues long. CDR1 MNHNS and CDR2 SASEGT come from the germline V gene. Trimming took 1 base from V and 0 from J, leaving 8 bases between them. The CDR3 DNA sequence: TGTGCCAGCAGTGAAGGATCAGGAAGCACAGATACGCAGTATTTT. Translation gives CASSEGSGSTDTQYF.

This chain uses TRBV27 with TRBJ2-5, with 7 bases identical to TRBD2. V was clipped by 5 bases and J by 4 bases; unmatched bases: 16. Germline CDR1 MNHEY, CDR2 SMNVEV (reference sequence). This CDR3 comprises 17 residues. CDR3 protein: CASSPNPTSPSGETQYF. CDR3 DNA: TGTGCCAGCAGTCCTAATCCGACTAGCCCGAGCGGAGAGACCCAGTACTTC.

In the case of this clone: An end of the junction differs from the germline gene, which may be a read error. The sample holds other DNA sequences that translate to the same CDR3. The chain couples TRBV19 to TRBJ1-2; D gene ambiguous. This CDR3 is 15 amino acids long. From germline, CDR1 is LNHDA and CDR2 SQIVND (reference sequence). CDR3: CASSYRGRTPGGYTF. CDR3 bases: TGTGCCAGTAGCTATCGAGGAAGGACCCCTGGTGGCTACACCTTT.

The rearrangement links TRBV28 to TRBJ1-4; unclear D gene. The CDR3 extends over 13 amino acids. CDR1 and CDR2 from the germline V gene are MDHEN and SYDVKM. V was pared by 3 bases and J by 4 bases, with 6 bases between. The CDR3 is CASSFWGNEKLFF. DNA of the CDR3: TGTGCCAGCAGTTTCTGGGGTAATGAAAAACTGTTTTTT.